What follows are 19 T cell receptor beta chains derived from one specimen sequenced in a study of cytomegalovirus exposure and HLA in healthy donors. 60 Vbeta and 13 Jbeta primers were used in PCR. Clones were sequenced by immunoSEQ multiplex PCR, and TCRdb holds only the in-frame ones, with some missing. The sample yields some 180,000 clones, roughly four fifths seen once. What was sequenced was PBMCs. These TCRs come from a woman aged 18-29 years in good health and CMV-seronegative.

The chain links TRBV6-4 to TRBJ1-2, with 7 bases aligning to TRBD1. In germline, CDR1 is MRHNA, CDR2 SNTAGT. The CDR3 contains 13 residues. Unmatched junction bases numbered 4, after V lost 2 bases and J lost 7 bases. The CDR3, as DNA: TGTGCCAGCAGTGACAGGGGGCTGAGTGGCTACACCTTC. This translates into CASSDRGLSGYTF.

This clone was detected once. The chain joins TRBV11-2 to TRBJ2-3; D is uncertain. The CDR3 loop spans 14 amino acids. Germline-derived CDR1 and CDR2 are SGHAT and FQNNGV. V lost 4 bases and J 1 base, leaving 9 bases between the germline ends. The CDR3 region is CASSSVRGTDTQYF. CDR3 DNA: TGTGCCAGCAGCTCCGTACGGGGCACAGATACGCAGTATTTT. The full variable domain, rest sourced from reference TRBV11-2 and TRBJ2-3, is EAGVAQSPRYKIIEKRQSVAFWCNPISGHATLYWYQQILGQGPKLLIQFQNNGVVDDSQLPKDRFSAERLKGVDSTLKIQPAKLEDSAVYLCASSSVRGTDTQYFGPGTRLTVL.

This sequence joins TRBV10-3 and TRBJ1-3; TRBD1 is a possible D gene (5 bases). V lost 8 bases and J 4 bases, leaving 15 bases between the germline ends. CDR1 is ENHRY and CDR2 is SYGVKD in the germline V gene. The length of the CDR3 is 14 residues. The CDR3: CAIRGSQPGNTIYF. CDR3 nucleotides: TGTGCCATCCGGGGGTCGCAACCGGGAAACACCATATATTTT.

The chain's CDR3 is CASSYGAGVGIEQYV. CDR3 DNA: TGTGCCAGCAGTTACGGGGCGGGAGTTGGGATCGAGCAGTACGTC. The rearrangement uses TRBV6-6 and TRBJ2-7; 7 positions match TRBD2. The trim removed 2 bases at V and 6 bases at J, leaving 10 bases unmatched. Per the germline V gene, CDR1 is MNHNY and CDR2 is SVGAGI (reference sequence). This CDR3 contains 15 residues.

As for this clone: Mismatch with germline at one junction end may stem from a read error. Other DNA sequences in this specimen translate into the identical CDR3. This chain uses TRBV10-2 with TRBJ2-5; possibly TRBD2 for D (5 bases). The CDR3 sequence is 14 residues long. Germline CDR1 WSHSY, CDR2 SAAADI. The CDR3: CASSDSGLEETQYF. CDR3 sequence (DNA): TGCGCCAGCAGTGATTCTGGACTGGAAGAGACCCAATACTTC.

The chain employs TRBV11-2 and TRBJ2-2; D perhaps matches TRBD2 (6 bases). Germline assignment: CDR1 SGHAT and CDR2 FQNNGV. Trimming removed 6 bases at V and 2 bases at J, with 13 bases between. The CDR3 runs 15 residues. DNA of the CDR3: TGTGCCAGCAGACAACCGGGACTCAACACCGGGGAGCTGTTTTTT. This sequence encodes CASRQPGLNTGELFF.

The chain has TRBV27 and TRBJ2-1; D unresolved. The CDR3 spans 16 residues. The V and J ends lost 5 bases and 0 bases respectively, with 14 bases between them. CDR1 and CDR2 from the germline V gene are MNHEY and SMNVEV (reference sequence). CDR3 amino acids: CASSRALESSYNEQFF. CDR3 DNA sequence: TGTGCCAGCAGTCGAGCGCTAGAGAGCTCCTACAATGAGCAGTTCTTC.

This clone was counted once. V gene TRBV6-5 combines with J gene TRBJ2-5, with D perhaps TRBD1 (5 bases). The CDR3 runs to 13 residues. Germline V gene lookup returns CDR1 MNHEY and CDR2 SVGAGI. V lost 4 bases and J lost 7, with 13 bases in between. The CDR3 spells CASSLTRAGTQYF. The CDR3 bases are TGTGCCAGCAGTTTAACCAGGGCTGGGACCCAGTACTTC.

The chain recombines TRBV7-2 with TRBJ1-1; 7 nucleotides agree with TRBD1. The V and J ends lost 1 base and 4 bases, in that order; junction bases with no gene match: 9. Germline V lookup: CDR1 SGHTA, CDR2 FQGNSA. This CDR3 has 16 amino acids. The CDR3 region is CASSLGRGRQGTEAFF. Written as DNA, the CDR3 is TGTGCCAGCAGCTTAGGAAGGGGGAGACAGGGCACTGAAGCTTTCTTT.

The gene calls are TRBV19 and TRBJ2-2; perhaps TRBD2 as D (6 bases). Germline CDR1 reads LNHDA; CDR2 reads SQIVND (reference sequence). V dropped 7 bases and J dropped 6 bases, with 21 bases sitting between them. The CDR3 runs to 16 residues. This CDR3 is CASIMPGTPGAGELFF. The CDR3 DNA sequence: TGTGCCAGTATTATGCCGGGGACTCCCGGGGCCGGGGAGCTGTTTTTT.

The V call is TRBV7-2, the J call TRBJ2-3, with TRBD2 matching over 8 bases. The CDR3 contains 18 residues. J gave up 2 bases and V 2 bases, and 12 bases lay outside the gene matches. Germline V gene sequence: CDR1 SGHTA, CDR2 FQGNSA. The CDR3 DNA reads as TGTGCCAGCAGCTTACCGAGCTCGGGAGGGCCTTACACAGATACGCAGTATTTT. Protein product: CASSLPSSGGPYTDTQYF.

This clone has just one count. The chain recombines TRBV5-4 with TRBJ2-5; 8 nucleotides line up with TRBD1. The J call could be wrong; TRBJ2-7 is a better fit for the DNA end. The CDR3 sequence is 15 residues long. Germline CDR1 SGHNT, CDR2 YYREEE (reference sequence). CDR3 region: CASSSVDRAPYEQYF. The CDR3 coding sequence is TGTGCCAGCAGCTCGGTGGACAGGGCTCCCTACGAGCAGTACTTC.

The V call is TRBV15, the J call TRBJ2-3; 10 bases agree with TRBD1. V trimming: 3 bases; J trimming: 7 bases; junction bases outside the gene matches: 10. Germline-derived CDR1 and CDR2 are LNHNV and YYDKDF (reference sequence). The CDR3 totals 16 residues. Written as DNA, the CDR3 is TGTGCCACCAGCAGGTCCTGGACAGGGGGGGGTAATACGCAGTATTTT. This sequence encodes CATSRSWTGGGNTQYF.

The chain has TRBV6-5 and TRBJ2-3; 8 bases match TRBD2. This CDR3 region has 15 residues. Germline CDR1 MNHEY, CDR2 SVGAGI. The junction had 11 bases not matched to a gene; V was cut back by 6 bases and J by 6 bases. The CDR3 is CASRLSGRGPDTQYF. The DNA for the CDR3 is TGTGCCAGCAGATTAAGCGGGAGAGGTCCCGATACGCAGTATTTT.

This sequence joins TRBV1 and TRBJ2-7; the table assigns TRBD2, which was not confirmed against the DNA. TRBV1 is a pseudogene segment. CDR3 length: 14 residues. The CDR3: CTSSQVLAKYEQYV. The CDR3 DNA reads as TGCACCAGCAGCCAAGTTCTAGCTAAATACGAGCAGTACGTC.

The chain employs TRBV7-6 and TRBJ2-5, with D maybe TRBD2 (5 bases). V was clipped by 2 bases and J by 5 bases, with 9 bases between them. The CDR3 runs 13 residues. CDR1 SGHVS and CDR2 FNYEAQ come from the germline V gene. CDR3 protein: CASSLWESETQYF. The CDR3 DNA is TGTGCCAGCAGCTTATGGGAGAGCGAGACCCAGTACTTC.

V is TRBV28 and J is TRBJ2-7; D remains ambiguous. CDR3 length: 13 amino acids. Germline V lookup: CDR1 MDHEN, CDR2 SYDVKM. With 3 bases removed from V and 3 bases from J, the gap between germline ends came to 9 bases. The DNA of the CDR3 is TGTGCCAGCAGTTTGCAGATTTTCTACGAGCAGTACTTC. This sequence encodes CASSLQIFYEQYF.

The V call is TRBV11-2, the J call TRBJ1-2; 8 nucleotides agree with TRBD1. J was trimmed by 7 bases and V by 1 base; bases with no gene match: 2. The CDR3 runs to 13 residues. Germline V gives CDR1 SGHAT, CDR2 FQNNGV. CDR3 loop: CASSLAGGFGYTF. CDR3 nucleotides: TGTGCCAGCAGCTTAGCAGGGGGCTTTGGCTACACCTTC.

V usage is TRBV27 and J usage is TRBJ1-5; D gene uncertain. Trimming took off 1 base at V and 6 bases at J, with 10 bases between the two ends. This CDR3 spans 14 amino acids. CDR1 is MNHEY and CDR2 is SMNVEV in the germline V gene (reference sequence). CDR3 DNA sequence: TGTGCCAGCAGTTTATACCCGTCGGGTCAGCCCCAGCATTTT. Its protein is CASSLYPSGQPQHF.